This paragraph reports one T cell receptor beta chain. MiXCR, run by TCRdb on the PCR reads, gives a single entry per CDR3 protein. The data contain about 5,100 distinct CDR3 sequences, around 32% of them singletons. The entry originates in a study of immune characterization of retroperitoneal liposarcoma. The length of the CDR3 is 16 residues. The chain couples TRBV12-3 or TRBV12-4 to TRBJ2-5, with D tentatively TRBD2 (6 bases). The end of the DNA aligns better with TRBJ2-7, so the J call may be wrong. The sequencing sample was made of tumor tissue. The clonotype was recovered from a female donor with retroperitoneal liposarcoma. The CDR3 region has the DNA TGTGCCAGCAGTTCAGGTACACGGGGTAAAGCGGGCGAGCAGTACTTC. Translating gives CASSSGTRGKAGEQYF.